This T cell receptor beta chain originates from a study of blood T cell repertoires in COVID-19. Study context: Whether acute or convalescent, the COVID-19 samples came from the United States, Italy and Spain.

Authors' processing steps: Researchers report that nucleated cell counts were estimated from reference gene primer amplification. Profiled with immunoSEQ multiplex PCR; TCRdb holds only in-frame clones, not every one. V, J and clone size are taken as reported in that table, and D and trimming were inferred from the DNA itself. In the table there are 150,000 to 200,000 clones, 70% to 90% of which are singletons. The CDR3 consists of 15 residues. The J gene is TRBJ1-1, the V gene TRBV12-2; TRBD1, the table's D call, lacks a check against the DNA. TRBV12-2 corresponds to a pseudogene. This sequence originates from a young man who had recovered from COVID-19. Sequenced: peripheral blood. The CDR3 spells CASRLVRTGVTEAFF. Here the CDR3 DNA reads TGTGCAAGTCGCTTAGTGAGGACAGGGGTTACTGAAGCTTTCTTT.